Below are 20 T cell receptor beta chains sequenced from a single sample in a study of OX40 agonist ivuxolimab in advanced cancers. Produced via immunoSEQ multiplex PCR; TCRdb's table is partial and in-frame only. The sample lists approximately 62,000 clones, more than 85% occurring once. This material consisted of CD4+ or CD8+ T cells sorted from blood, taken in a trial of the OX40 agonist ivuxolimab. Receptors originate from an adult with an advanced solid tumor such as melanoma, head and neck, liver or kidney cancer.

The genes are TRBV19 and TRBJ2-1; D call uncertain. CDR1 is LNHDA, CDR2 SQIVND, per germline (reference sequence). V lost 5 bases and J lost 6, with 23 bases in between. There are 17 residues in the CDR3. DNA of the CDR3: TGTGCCAGTAGTGCTCTAATAGCCCTGGGTAGGTCCAATGAGCAGTTCTTC. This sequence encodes CASSALIALGRSNEQFF.

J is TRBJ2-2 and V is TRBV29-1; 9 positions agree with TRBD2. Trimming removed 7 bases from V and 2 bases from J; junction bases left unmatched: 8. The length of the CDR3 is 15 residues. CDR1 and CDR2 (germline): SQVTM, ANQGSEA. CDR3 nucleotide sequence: TGCAGCGCTGGTCTAGCGGGGCTTAACACCGGGGAGCTGTTTTTT. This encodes CSAGLAGLNTGELFF.

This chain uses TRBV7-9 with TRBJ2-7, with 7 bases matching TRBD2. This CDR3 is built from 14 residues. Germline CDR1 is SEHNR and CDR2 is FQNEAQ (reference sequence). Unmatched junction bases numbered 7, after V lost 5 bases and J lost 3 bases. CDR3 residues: CASSHREDIYEQYF. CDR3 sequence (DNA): TGTGCCAGCAGCCACCGGGAGGACATCTACGAGCAGTACTTC.

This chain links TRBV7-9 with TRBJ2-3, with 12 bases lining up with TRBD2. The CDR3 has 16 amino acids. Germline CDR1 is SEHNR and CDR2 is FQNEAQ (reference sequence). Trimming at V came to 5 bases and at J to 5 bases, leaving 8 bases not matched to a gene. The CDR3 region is CASSDSSGRVIDTQYF. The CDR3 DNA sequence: TGTGCCAGCAGCGATTCTAGCGGGAGGGTTATAGATACGCAGTATTTT.

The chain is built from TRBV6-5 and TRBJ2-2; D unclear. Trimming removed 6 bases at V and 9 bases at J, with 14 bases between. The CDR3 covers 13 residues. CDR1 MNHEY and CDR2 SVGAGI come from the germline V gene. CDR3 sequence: CASSPTSHRELFF. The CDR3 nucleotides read TGTGCCAGCAGCCCGACAAGCCACCGGGAGCTGTTTTTT.

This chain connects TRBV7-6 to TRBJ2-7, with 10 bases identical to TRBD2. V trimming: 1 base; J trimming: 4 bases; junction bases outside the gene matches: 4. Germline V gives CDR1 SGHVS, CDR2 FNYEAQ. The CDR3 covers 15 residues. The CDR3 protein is CASSLVPSGSYEQYF. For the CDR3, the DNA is TGTGCCAGCAGCTTAGTTCCTAGCGGGAGTTACGAGCAGTACTTC.

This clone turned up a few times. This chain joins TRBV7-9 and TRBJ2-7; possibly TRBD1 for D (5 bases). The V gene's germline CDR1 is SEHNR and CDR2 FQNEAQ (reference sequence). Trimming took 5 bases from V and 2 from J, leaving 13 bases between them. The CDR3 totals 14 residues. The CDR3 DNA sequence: TGTGCCAGCAGCCAGGGAACGGACACCTACGAGCAGTACTTC. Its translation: CASSQGTDTYEQYF.

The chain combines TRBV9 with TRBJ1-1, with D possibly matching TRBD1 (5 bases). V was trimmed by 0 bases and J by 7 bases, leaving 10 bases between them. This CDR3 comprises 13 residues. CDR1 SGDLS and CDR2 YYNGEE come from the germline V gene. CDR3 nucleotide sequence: TGTGCCAGCAGCGTAGGTGGAGACAGTGAAGCTTTCTTT. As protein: CASSVGGDSEAFF.

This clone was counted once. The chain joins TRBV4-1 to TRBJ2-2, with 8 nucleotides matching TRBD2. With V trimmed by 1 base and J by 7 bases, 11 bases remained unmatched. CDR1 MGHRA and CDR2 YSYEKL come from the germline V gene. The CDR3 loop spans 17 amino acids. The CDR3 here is CASSQVLVAGFDGELFF. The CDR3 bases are TGCGCCAGCAGCCAAGTGTTGGTAGCGGGATTTGACGGGGAGCTGTTTTTT.

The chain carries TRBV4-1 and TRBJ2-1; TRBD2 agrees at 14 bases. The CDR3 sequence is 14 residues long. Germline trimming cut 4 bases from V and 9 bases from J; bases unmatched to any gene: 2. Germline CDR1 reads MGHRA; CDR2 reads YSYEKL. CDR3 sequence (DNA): TGCGCCAGCAGCCCGGGACTAGCGGGAGTTGAGCAGTTCTTC. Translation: CASSPGLAGVEQFF.

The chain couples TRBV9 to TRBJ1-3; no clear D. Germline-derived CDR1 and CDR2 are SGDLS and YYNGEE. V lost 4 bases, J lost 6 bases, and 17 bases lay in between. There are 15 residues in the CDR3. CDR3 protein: CASSFRGGPPNTIYF. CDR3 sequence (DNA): TGTGCCAGCAGCTTCCGCGGCGGGCCGCCAAACACCATATATTTT.

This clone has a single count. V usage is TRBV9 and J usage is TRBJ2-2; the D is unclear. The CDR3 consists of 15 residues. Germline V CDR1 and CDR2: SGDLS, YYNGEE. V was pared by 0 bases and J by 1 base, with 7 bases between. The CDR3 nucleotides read TGTGCCAGCAGCGTAGAAGGGAAGAACACCGGGGAGCTGTTTTTT. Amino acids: CASSVEGKNTGELFF.

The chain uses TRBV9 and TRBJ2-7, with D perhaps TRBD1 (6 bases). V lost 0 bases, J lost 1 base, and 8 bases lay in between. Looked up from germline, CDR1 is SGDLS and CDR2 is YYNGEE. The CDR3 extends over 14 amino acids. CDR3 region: CASSVGDNSYEQYF. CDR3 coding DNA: TGTGCCAGCAGCGTAGGGGACAATTCCTACGAGCAGTACTTC.

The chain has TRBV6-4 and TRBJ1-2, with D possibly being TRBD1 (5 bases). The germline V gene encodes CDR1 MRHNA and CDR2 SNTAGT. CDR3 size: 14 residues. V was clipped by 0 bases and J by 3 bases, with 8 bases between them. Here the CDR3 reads CASSDSEGHYGYTF. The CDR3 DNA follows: TGTGCCAGCAGTGACTCGGAGGGACACTATGGCTACACCTTC.

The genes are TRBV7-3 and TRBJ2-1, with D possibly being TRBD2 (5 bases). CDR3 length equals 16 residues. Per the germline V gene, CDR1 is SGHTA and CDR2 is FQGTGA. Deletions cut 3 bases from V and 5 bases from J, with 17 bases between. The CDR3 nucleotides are TGTGCCAGCAGCTTGGGGTCAACGGGGTTTAACAATGAGCAGTTCTTC. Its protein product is CASSLGSTGFNNEQFF.

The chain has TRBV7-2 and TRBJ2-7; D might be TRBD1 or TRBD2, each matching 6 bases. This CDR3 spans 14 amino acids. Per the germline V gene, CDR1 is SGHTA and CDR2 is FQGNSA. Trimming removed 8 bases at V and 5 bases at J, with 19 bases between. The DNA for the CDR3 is TGTGCCAGCCCAATAGGGGGGCCAGGGGACGAGCAGTACTTC. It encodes CASPIGGPGDEQYF.

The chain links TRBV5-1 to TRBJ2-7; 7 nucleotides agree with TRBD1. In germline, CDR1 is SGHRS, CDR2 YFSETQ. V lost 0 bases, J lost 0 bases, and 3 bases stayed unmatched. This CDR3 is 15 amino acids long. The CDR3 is CASSLARGSSYEQYF. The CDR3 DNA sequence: TGCGCCAGCAGCTTGGCCAGGGGGAGCTCCTACGAGCAGTACTTC.

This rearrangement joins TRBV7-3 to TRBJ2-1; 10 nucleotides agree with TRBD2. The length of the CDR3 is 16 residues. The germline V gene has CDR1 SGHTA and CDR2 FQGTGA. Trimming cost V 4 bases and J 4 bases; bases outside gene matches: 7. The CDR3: CASSSIAGGPYNEQFF. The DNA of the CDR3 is TGTGCCAGCAGCTCGATAGCGGGAGGACCATACAATGAGCAGTTCTTC.

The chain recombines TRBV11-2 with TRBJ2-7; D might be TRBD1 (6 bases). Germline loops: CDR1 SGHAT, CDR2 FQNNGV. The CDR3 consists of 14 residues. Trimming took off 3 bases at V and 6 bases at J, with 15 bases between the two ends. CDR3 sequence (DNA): TGTGCCAGCAGCTTTGGACAGCTGGTCGGCGAGCAGTACTTC. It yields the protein CASSFGQLVGEQYF.

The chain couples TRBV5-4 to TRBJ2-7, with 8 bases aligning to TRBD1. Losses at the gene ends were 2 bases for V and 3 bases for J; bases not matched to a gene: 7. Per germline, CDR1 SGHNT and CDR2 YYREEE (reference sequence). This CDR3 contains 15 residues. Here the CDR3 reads CASSLTGTGDYEQYF. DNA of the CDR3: TGTGCCAGCAGCTTAACCGGGACAGGAGACTACGAGCAGTACTTC.